This T cell receptor beta chain was obtained from a study of cytomegalovirus exposure and HLA in healthy donors. Overall study context: Out of roughly 170 million T cells, an earlier analysis found around 120 million unique TCR beta sequences in total.

PCR amplification relied on 60 Vbeta primers (plus 13 Jbeta primers). Produced via immunoSEQ multiplex PCR; TCRdb's table is partial and in-frame only. The sample lists fewer than 150,000 clones; about three quarters were seen once. Of note for this clone: Its antigen remains unidentified.

Study results and limitations: Analyses of presence/absence relied on an assumption of roughly uniform sequencing depth across donors.

The sequence came from a woman between 25 and 40 years old in good health and CMV-seronegative. Specimen: PBMCs.

The DNA for the CDR3 is TGTGCCAGCAGTTACTTGAGACAGAGCCGTGGCTACACCTTC. Protein sequence: CASSYLRQSRGYTF. The chain recombines TRBV6-5 with TRBJ1-2; possible D gene TRBD1, 5 bases. Trimming removed 1 base from V and 7 bases from J, with 13 bases in between. There are 14 residues in the CDR3. CDR1 is MNHEY, CDR2 SVGAGI, per germline.